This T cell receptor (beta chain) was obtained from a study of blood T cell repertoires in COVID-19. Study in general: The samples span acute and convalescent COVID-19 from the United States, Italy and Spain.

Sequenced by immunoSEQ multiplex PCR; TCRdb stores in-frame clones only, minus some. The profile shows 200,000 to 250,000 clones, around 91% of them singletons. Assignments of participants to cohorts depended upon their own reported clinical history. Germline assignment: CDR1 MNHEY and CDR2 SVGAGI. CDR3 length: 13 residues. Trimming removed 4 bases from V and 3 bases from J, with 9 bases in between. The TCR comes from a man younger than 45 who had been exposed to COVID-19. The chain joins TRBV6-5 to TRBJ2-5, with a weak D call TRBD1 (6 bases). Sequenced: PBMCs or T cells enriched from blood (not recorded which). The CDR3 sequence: CASSLNREETQYF. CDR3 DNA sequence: TGTGCCAGCAGTTTAAACAGGGAAGAGACCCAGTACTTC.